The clone carrying this TCR beta chain was found many times. Its cognate antigen is unknown. This entry is derived from a study of T-cell reconstitution after alpha-beta-depleted transplantation in children. Whole-study findings and limits: Several hundred graft clones that had expanded were reportedly the source of alpha-beta T cells about two months after transplant. Hyperexpanded clones declined; after one year, newly produced T cells mostly supplied diversity.

Germline V gene lookup returns CDR1 ENHRY and CDR2 SYGVKD. CDR3 length: 16 amino acids. V lost 3 bases and J 3 bases, leaving 15 bases between the germline ends. For TCRbeta, the library was prepared with unique molecular identifiers. One entry per CDR3 protein results from TCRdb running MiXCR on the PCR reads. The sample holds roughly 490,000 distinct CDR3 sequences, about an eighth seen once. The sequence derives from a female patient aged 2 to 10 who had a stem cell transplant for aplastic anemia, so the T cells may come from the graft donor. The input for sequencing was PBMCs, mostly from graft donor cells, taken 180 days after TCRalphabeta/CD19-depleted stem cell transplant. The chain carries TRBV10-3 and TRBJ2-4; tentative D call: TRBD2 (5 bases). The CDR3 spells CAISDETGIYKNIQYF. The DNA of the CDR3 is TGTGCCATCAGTGATGAGACCGGGATCTACAAAAACATTCAGTACTTC.